This T cell receptor beta chain originates from a study of shared clonotypes between healthy human individuals. Method: immunoSEQ multiplex PCR; TCRdb's copy keeps in-frame clones and lacks some. This sample has about 510,000 clones; around 74% occur once, and the top ten carry around 13%. Material for sequencing was PBMCs. This clonotype was obtained from a woman between 40 and 50 years old in good health. Some clones in this sample may be carry-over from other donors' samples.

CDR3 DNA: TGTGCCAGCAACCGAGGACTAGCGGGAGTTGGTGAGCAGTTCTTC. Its protein is CASNRGLAGVGEQFF. The V and J genes are TRBV27 and TRBJ2-1; TRBD2 matches 13 bases. This CDR3 comprises 15 residues. Germline trimming cut 7 bases from V and 9 bases from J; bases unmatched to any gene: 9. The V gene's germline CDR1 is MNHEY and CDR2 SMNVEV (reference sequence).